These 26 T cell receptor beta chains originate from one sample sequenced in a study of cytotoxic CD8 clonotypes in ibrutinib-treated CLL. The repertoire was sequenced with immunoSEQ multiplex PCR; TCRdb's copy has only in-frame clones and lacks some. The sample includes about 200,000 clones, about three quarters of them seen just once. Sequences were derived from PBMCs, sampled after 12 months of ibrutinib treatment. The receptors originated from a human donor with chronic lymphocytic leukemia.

The CDR3 sequence: CAWSVVQSAFF. The CDR3 DNA reads as TGTGCCTGGAGTGTAGTACAGTCGGCTTTCTTT. The gene calls are TRBV30 and TRBJ1-1; D unresolved. There are 11 residues in the CDR3. Trimming pared 0 bases from V and 11 bases from J, leaving 10 bases between. Germline values: CDR1 GTSNPN, CDR2 SVGIG (reference sequence).

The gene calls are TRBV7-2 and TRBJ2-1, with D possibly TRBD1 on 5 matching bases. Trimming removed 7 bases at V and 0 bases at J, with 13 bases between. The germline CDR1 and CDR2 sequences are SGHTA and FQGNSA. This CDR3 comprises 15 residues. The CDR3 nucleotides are TGTGCCAGCACCCTAGACAGCGCCTCCTACAATGAGCAGTTCTTC. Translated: CASTLDSASYNEQFF.

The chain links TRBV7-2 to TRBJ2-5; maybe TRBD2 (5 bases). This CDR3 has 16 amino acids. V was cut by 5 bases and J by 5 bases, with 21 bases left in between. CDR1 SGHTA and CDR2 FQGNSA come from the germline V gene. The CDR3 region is CASSPRGPGPMETQYF. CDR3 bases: TGTGCCAGCAGCCCACGGGGTCCCGGGCCCATGGAGACCCAGTACTTC.

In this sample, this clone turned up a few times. CDR3 amino acids: CASSSMNYGYTF. Here the CDR3 DNA reads TGTGCCAGCAGTTCTATGAACTATGGCTACACCTTC. The rearrangement joins TRBV27 to TRBJ1-2; D is undetermined. V was shortened by 4 bases and J by 2 bases, with 5 bases between the two germline ends. This CDR3 has 12 amino acids. The germline gives CDR1 MNHEY, CDR2 SMNVEV (reference sequence).

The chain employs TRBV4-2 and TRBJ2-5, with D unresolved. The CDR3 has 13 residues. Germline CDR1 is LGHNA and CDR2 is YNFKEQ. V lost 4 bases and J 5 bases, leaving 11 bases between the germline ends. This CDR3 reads CASSPSDRETQYF. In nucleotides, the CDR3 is TGTGCCAGCAGCCCCAGCGACCGGGAGACCCAGTACTTC.

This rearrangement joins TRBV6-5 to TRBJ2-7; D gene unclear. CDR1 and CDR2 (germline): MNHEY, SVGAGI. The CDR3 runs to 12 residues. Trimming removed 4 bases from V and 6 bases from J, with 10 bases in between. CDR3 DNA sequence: TGTGCCAGCAGTTCCCTCGCAGGCGAGCAGTACTTC. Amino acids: CASSSLAGEQYF.

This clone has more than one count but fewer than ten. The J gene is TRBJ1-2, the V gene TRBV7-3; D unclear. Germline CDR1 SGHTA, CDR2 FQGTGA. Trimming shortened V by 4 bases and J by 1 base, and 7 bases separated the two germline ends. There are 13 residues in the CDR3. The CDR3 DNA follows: TGTGCCAGCAGCTCGGGATATAACTATGGCTACACCTTC. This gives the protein CASSSGYNYGYTF.

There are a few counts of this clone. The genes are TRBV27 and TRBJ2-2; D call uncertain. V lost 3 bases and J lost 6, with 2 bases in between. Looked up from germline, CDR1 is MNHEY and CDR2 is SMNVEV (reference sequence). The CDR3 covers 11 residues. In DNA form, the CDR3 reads TGTGCCAGCAGTTTCGCCGGGGAGCTGTTTTTT. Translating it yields CASSFAGELFF.

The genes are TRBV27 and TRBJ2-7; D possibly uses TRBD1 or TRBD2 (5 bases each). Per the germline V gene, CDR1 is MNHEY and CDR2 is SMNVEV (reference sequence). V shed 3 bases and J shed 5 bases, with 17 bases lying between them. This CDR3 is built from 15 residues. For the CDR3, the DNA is TGTGCCAGCAGTTTCTCAGGGAGTCCTCCCCACGAGCAGTACTTC. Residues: CASSFSGSPPHEQYF.

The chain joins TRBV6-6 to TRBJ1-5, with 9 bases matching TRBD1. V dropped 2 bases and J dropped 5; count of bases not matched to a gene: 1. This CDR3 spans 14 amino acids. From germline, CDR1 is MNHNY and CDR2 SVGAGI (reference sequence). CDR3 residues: CASSYGTGYQPQHF. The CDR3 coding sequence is TGTGCCAGCAGTTACGGGACAGGGTATCAGCCCCAGCATTTT.

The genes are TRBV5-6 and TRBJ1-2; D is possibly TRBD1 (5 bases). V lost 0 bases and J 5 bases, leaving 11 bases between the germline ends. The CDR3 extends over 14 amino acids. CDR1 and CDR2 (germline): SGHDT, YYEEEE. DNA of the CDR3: TGTGCCAGCAGCTTGGAGCAGGGTCGTTATGGCTACACCTTC. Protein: CASSLEQGRYGYTF. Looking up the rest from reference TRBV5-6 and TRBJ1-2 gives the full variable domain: DAGVTQSPTHLIKTRGQQVTLRCSPKSGHDTVSWYQQALGQGPQFIFQYYEEEERQRGNFPDRFSGHQFPNYSSELNVNALLLGDSALYLCASSLEQGRYGYTFGSGTRLTVV.

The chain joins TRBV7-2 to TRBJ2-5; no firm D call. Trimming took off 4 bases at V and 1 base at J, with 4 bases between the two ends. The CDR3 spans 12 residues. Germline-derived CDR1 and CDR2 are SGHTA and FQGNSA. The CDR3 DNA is TGTGCCAGCAGCTCCCGCCAAGAGACCCAGTACTTC. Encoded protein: CASSSRQETQYF.

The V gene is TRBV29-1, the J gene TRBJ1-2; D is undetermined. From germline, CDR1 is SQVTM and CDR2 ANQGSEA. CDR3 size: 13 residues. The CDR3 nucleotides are TGCAGTACCATTTTGGGTGGGAACTATGGCTACACCTTC. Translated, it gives CSTILGGNYGYTF.

CDR3 coding DNA: TGCGCCAGCACAGTAATAGGGGTGGGCTCTGGAAACACCATATATTTT. Its translation: CASTVIGVGSGNTIYF. The genes are TRBV5-1 and TRBJ1-3, with D maybe TRBD1 (5 bases). Germline loops: CDR1 SGHRS, CDR2 YFSETQ. The CDR3 is 16 amino acids. Trimming removed 6 bases at V and 0 bases at J, with 16 bases between.

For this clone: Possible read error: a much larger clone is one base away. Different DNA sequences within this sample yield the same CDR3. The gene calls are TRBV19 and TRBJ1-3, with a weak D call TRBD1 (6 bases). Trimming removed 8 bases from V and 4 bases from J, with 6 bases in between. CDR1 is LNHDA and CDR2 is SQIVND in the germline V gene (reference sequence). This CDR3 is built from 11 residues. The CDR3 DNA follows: TGTGCCAGTGGACAGGGAAACACCATATATTTT. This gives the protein CASGQGNTIYF.

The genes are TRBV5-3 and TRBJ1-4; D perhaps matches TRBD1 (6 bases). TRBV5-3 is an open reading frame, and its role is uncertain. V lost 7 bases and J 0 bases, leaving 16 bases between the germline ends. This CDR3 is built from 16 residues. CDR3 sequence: CARRQAKPATNEKLFF. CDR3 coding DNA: TGTGCCAGACGACAGGCGAAACCAGCAACTAATGAAAAACTGTTTTTT.

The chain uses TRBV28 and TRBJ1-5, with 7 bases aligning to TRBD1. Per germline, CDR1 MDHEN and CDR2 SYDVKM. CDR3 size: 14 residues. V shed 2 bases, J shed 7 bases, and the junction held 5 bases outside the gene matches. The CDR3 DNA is TGTGCCAGCAGTTTAGTACAGGGGAGCCAGCCCCAGCATTTT. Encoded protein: CASSLVQGSQPQHF.

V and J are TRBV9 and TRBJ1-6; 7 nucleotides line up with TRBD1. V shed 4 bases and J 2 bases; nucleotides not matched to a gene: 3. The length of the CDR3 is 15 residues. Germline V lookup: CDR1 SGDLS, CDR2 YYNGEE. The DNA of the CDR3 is TGTGCCAGCAGCCCCCAGGGGGCCTATAATTCACCCCTCCACTTT. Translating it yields CASSPQGAYNSPLHF.

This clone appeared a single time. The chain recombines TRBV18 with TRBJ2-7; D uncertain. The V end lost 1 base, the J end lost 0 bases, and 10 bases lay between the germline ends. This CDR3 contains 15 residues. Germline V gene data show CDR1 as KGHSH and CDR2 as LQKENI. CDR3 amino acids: CASSPRVASSYEQYF. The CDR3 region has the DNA TGTGCCAGCTCACCACGGGTAGCCAGCTCCTACGAGCAGTACTTC.

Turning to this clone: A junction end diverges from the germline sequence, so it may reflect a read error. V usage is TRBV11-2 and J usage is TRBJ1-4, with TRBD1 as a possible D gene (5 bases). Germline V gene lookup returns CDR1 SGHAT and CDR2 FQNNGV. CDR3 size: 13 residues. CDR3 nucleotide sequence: TGTGCCAGCAGCCTAGACGGGACTCTAACTCTGTTTTTT. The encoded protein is CASSLDGTLTLFF.

The CDR3 reads CARNPIQGRAEAFF. The CDR3, as DNA: TGTGCCCGGAACCCGATACAGGGCAGGGCTGAAGCTTTCTTT. The V gene is TRBV30, the J gene TRBJ1-1; D possibly corresponds to TRBD1 (6 bases). Germline CDR1 reads GTSNPN; CDR2 reads SVGIG (reference sequence). The V end was cut by 8 bases, the J end by 6 bases, with 22 bases between. This CDR3 has 14 amino acids.

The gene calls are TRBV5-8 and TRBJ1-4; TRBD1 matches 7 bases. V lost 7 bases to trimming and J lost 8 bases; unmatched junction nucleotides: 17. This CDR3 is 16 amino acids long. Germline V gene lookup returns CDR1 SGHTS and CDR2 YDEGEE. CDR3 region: CASGAGPTGEREKLFF. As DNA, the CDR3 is TGTGCCAGCGGGGCGGGGCCCACAGGGGAACGAGAAAAACTGTTTTTT.

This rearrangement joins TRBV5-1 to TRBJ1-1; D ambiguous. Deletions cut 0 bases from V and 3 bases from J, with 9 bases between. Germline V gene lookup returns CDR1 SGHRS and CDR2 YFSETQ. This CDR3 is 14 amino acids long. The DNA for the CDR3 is TGCGCCAGCAGCTTGGCCATCCAAGACACTGAAGCTTTCTTT. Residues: CASSLAIQDTEAFF.

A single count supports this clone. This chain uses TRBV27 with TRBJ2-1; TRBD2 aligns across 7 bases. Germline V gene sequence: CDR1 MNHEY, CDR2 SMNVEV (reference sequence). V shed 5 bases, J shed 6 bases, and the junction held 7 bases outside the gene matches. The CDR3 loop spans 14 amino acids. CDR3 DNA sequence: TGTGCCAGCAGTCCCGGACTAGTTCGCAATGAGCAGTTCTTC. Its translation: CASSPGLVRNEQFF.

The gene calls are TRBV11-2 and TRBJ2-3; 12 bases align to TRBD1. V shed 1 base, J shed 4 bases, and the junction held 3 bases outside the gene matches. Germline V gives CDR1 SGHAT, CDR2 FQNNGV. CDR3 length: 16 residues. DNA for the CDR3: TGTGCCAGCAGCTTAGGGGACAGGGGGCGAGCAGATACGCAGTATTTT. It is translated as CASSLGDRGRADTQYF.

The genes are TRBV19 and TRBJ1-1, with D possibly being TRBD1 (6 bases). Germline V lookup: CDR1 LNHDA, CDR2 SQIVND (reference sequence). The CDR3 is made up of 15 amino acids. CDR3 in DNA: TGTGCGTCAAAAATAAGGGGGAATGGGAACACTGAAGCTTTCTTT. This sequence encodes CASKIRGNGNTEAFF.